Following are 28 T cell receptor beta chains from one sample sequenced in a study of T cell responses to AZD1222 COVID-19 vaccine. The repertoire was sequenced with immunoSEQ multiplex PCR; TCRdb's copy has only in-frame clones and lacks some. The sample holds about 150,000 clones, about nine tenths seen once. The sample here was peripheral blood, taken 28 days after the second AZD1222 dose. The receptors were sampled from an adult who received the AZD1222 COVID-19 vaccine.

J is TRBJ1-2 and V is TRBV6-5; the D is unclear. V shed 4 bases and J shed 8 bases, with 14 bases lying between them. In germline, CDR1 is MNHEY, CDR2 SVGAGI. The CDR3 spans 13 residues. The CDR3 bases are TGTGCCAGCAGTTTAGGTCTTAGAGGGGGCTACACCTTC. The encoded protein is CASSLGLRGGYTF.

The chain couples TRBV6-4 to TRBJ2-1; 9 bases fit TRBD2. This CDR3 comprises 16 residues. Germline CDR1 reads MRHNA; CDR2 reads SNTAGT. J lost 6 bases, V lost 0 bases, and 6 bases had no gene match. The CDR3 protein is CASSDSLAGEVNEQFF. DNA for the CDR3: TGTGCCAGCAGTGACTCCTTAGCGGGAGAAGTCAATGAGCAGTTCTTC.

The gene calls are TRBV11-3 and TRBJ1-1, with D perhaps TRBD1 (6 bases). The CDR3 is made up of 13 amino acids. V was cut by 5 bases and J by 1 base, with 8 bases left in between. Germline CDR1 and CDR2: SGHNT and YENEEA. The CDR3 protein is CASSGGPNTEAFF. DNA of the CDR3: TGTGCCAGCAGCGGGGGCCCGAACACTGAAGCTTTCTTT.

The chain combines TRBV6-5 with TRBJ2-5, with D unclear. V was shortened by 8 bases and J by 4 bases, with 14 bases between the two germline ends. The germline gives CDR1 MNHEY, CDR2 SVGAGI. The CDR3 covers 13 residues. CDR3 coding DNA: TGTGCCAGCTCCGAGTGGAGCCGAGAGACCCAGTACTTC. Protein sequence: CASSEWSRETQYF.

CDR3: CASSLDTGDSEKLFF. DNA of the CDR3: TGCGCCAGCAGCTTGGACACAGGGGACTCTGAAAAACTGTTTTTT. The rearrangement links TRBV5-1 to TRBJ1-4; 7 bases fit TRBD1. The germline CDR1 and CDR2 sequences are SGHRS and YFSETQ. This CDR3 is built from 15 residues. The V and J ends lost 0 bases and 7 bases, in that order; junction bases with no gene match: 6. Full variable domain (missing parts from reference TRBV5-1 and TRBJ1-4): KAGVTQTPRYLIKTRGQQVTLSCSPISGHRSVSWYQQTPGQGLQFLFEYFSETQRNKGNFPGRFSGRQFSNSRSEMNVSTLELGDSALYLCASSLDTGDSEKLFFGSGTQLSVL.

The J gene is TRBJ2-5, the V gene TRBV7-8; D remains ambiguous. CDR1 is SGHVS, CDR2 FQNEAQ, per germline. CDR3 length: 13 residues. Trimming left V 5 bases short and J 12 bases short, with 19 bases between. In DNA, the CDR3 is TGTGCCAGCAGCCCCGCAAGGCAGTCTGGGGAGTACTTC. The encoded protein is CASSPARQSGEYF.

The V and J genes are TRBV19 and TRBJ1-5, with TRBD1 matching over 11 bases. CDR3 length equals 14 residues. The germline V gene has CDR1 LNHDA and CDR2 SQIVND (reference sequence). J was trimmed by 5 bases and V by 5 bases; bases with no gene match: 2. CDR3 coding DNA: TGTGCCAGTAGTGGGACAGGGGGAGATCAGCCCCAGCATTTT. Protein: CASSGTGGDQPQHF.

This chain joins TRBV7-2 and TRBJ1-5; D is ambiguous. Deletions cut 1 base from V and 3 bases from J, with 10 bases between. The germline V gene encodes CDR1 SGHTA and CDR2 FQGNSA. This CDR3 has 15 residues. In DNA form, the CDR3 reads TGTGCCAGCAGCTTAGGATACAGCAACAATCAGCCCCAGCATTTT. Residues: CASSLGYSNNQPQHF.

V gene TRBV7-9 combines with J gene TRBJ2-7; D is undetermined. There are 17 residues in the CDR3. Germline CDR1 SEHNR, CDR2 FQNEAQ (reference sequence). The V end lost 3 bases, the J end lost 0 bases, and 18 bases lay between the germline ends. CDR3 protein: CASSLGSQSGRSYEQYF. The CDR3 DNA sequence: TGTGCCAGCAGCTTGGGCAGCCAGAGTGGCCGCTCCTACGAGCAGTACTTC. The variable domain in full, with the rest retrieved from reference TRBV7-9 and TRBJ2-7, is DTGVSQNPRHKITKRGQNVTFRCDPISEHNRLYWYRQTLGQGPEFLTYFQNEAQLEKSRLLSDRFSAERPKGSFSTLEIQRTEQGDSAMYLCASSLGSQSGRSYEQYFGPGTRLTVT.

This clone has a single count. The genes are TRBV27 and TRBJ1-1; the match to TRBD1 covers 8 bases. The CDR3 length is 15 residues. V was clipped by 5 bases and J by 0 bases; unmatched bases: 5. The germline V gene has CDR1 MNHEY and CDR2 SMNVEV (reference sequence). The CDR3 coding sequence is TGTGCCAGCAGTCCTCTGGACAGGGTGAACACTGAAGCTTTCTTT. Protein product: CASSPLDRVNTEAFF.

The genes are TRBV12-5 and TRBJ2-2, with D hard to call. The V end was cut by 4 bases, the J end by 6 bases, with 9 bases between. Germline V CDR1 and CDR2: LGHNT, FRNRAP. The CDR3 contains 13 residues. This CDR3 is CASGSLGAGELFF. The CDR3 DNA is TGTGCTAGTGGTTCCTTAGGCGCCGGGGAGCTGTTTTTT.

The chain uses TRBV27 and TRBJ1-6, with D possibly being TRBD1 (6 bases). The CDR3 consists of 14 residues. Trimming took off 5 bases at V and 11 bases at J, with 16 bases between the two ends. Germline V gives CDR1 MNHEY, CDR2 SMNVEV (reference sequence). This chain's CDR3 is CASSREQGLAPLHF. Here the CDR3 DNA reads TGTGCCAGCAGTCGGGAACAGGGTCTGGCACCCCTCCACTTT.

The V gene is TRBV7-8, the J gene TRBJ2-7; 9 positions agree with TRBD1. The junction had 14 bases not matched to a gene; V was cut back by 4 bases and J by 4 bases. This CDR3 has 17 residues. From germline, CDR1 is SGHVS and CDR2 FQNEAQ. The CDR3 region is CASSSMKLTGGGYEQYF. In nucleotides, the CDR3 is TGTGCCAGCAGCTCCATGAAACTAACAGGGGGCGGATACGAGCAGTACTTC. Filled out from reference TRBV7-8 and TRBJ2-7, the complete variable domain reads GAGVSQSPRYKVAKRGQDVALRCDPISGHVSLFWYQQALGQGPEFLTYFQNEAQLDKSGLPSDRFFAERPEGSVSTLKIQRTQQEDSAVYLCASSSMKLTGGGYEQYFGPGTRLTVT.

The V and J genes are TRBV30 and TRBJ2-3; TRBD1 aligns across 7 bases. With 1 base clipped from V and 8 bases from J, the junction kept 3 bases outside the gene matches. This CDR3 spans 12 amino acids. Germline loops: CDR1 GTSNPN, CDR2 SVGIG (reference sequence). CDR3 residues: CAWSAQGPTQYF. Written as DNA, the CDR3 is TGTGCCTGGAGTGCACAGGGGCCTACGCAGTATTTT.

This chain links TRBV27 with TRBJ2-3; possible D gene TRBD1, 5 bases. The CDR3 spans 15 residues. CDR1 is MNHEY and CDR2 is SMNVEV in the germline V gene (reference sequence). V lost 2 bases, J lost 5 bases, and 14 bases lay in between. CDR3 amino acids: CASSLRWGQGDTQYF. Written as DNA, the CDR3 is TGTGCCAGCAGTTTAAGATGGGGCCAGGGAGATACGCAGTATTTT.

CDR3 nucleotide sequence: TGTGCCTGGAGTGGGACATCCTATAATGAAAAACTGTTTTTT. It translates to CAWSGTSYNEKLFF. The chain is built from TRBV30 and TRBJ1-4, with a tentative D call TRBD1 (5 bases). Deletions cut 1 base from V and 4 bases from J, with 10 bases between. The CDR3 covers 14 residues. CDR1 and CDR2 from the germline V gene are GTSNPN and SVGIG (reference sequence).

The chain recombines TRBV18 with TRBJ2-3; D call uncertain. The CDR3 length is 15 residues. The V end lost 3 bases, the J end lost 4 bases, and 14 bases lay between the germline ends. From germline, CDR1 is KGHSH and CDR2 LQKENI. CDR3 region: CASSPKRQTSDTQYF. CDR3 sequence (DNA): TGTGCCAGCTCACCCAAGCGTCAGACTTCAGATACGCAGTATTTT. Filled out from reference TRBV18 and TRBJ2-3, the complete variable domain reads NAGVMQNPRHLVRRRGQEARLRCSPMKGHSHVYWYRQLPEEGLKFMVYLQKENIIDESGMPKERFSAEFPKEGPSILRIQQVVRGDSAAYFCASSPKRQTSDTQYFGPGTRLTVL.

The CDR3 sequence is CASSYANTGELFF. The CDR3 coding sequence is TGTGCCAGCAGTTACGCGAACACCGGGGAGCTGTTTTTT. The V gene is TRBV6-5, the J gene TRBJ2-2; no clear D. The CDR3 is 13 amino acids. V was shortened by 2 bases and J by 0 bases, with 1 base between the two germline ends. The germline CDR1 and CDR2 sequences are MNHEY and SVGAGI.

The V call is TRBV7-9, the J call TRBJ1-1, with a possible D match to TRBD1 (5 bases). V lost 4 bases to trimming and J lost 1 base, with 7 bases between them. CDR1 and CDR2 (germline): SEHNR, FQNEAQ (reference sequence). There are 13 residues in the CDR3. CDR3 amino acids: CASSSTGNTEAFF. Written as DNA, the CDR3 is TGTGCCAGCAGCTCCACAGGGAACACTGAAGCTTTCTTT.

This chain uses TRBV6-5 with TRBJ2-7; 11 bases are a match to TRBD2. Trimming took 6 bases from V and 10 from J; bases not matched to a gene: 11. Germline V gene data show CDR1 as MNHEY and CDR2 as SVGAGI. The CDR3 totals 14 residues. The CDR3 loop is CASRPTSGNLGQYF. The CDR3 nucleotides are TGTGCCAGCAGACCGACTAGCGGGAACCTAGGACAGTACTTC.

This sequence joins TRBV3-1 (or the pseudogene TRBV3-2) and TRBJ1-6, with D tentatively TRBD1 (6 bases). Germline CDR1 and CDR2: LGHDT and YNNKEL (reference sequence). This CDR3 is 15 amino acids long. Trimming stripped 4 bases from V and 7 bases from J, with 14 bases between. The CDR3 nucleotides read TGTGCCAGCAGCCTCGTGGACAGCGAAAATTCACCCCTCCACTTT. Amino acids: CASSLVDSENSPLHF.

This chain connects TRBV2 to TRBJ1-2, with TRBD1 identical over 9 bases. Germline CDR1 and CDR2: SNHLY and FYNNEI. The J segment lost 8 bases and the V segment lost 6 bases, leaving 16 bases of the junction unmatched. CDR3 length: 16 amino acids. The CDR3 is CASSARTGAGVEGYTF. The DNA for the CDR3 is TGTGCCAGCAGCGCCCGGACAGGGGCGGGGGTAGAAGGCTACACCTTC.

This chain uses TRBV29-1 with TRBJ2-1, with D possibly TRBD2 on 6 matching bases. CDR3 length: 14 amino acids. The germline V gene encodes CDR1 SQVTM and CDR2 ANQGSEA. The V end was cut by 6 bases, the J end by 7 bases, with 19 bases between. The CDR3, as DNA: TGCAGCGTGGCCCCTTTCGGAGGGATTAATGAGCAGTTCTTC. This codes for CSVAPFGGINEQFF.

V is TRBV25-1 and J is TRBJ1-2; 7 bases map to TRBD1. V was pared by 6 bases and J by 2 bases, with 12 bases of the junction left unmatched. This CDR3 has 16 residues. The germline V gene has CDR1 MGHDK and CDR2 SYGVNS. The CDR3 DNA sequence: TGTGCCAGCAGAGGTGGCAAGGGGGCTCGGAACTATGGCTACACCTTC. Translating it yields CASRGGKGARNYGYTF.

The chain combines TRBV6-6 with TRBJ1-5; TRBD1 is a possible D gene (5 bases). This CDR3 is built from 15 residues. Germline assignment: CDR1 MNHNY and CDR2 SVGAGI (reference sequence). V was pared by 8 bases and J by 6 bases, with 20 bases between. CDR3 sequence (DNA): TGTGCCAGCGTTCGTACGGGGCAGGGAGGTCAGCCCCAGCATTTT. Its protein is CASVRTGQGGQPQHF.

The rearrangement links TRBV20-1 to TRBJ1-4; 8 bases are a match to TRBD1. The CDR3 is 12 amino acids. The J segment lost 11 bases and the V segment lost 3 bases, leaving 5 bases of the junction unmatched. Germline-derived CDR1 and CDR2 are DFQATT and SNEGSKA (reference sequence). Here the CDR3 reads CSASSTGGKLFF. CDR3 DNA: TGCAGTGCTAGTAGTACAGGGGGGAAACTGTTTTTT.

This chain joins TRBV7-9 and TRBJ2-3; D is perhaps TRBD1 or TRBD2 (7 bases each). With 11 bases removed from V and 0 bases from J, the gap between germline ends came to 27 bases. The CDR3 has 18 residues. Germline V gene lookup returns CDR1 SEHNR and CDR2 FQNEAQ (reference sequence). The CDR3 DNA follows: TGTGCCGGCGCCAGGCAGGGGGGTGTGGGACTAAGCACAGATACGCAGTATTTT. Its protein product is CAGARQGGVGLSTDTQYF.

A remark on this clone: Additional DNA sequences in this sample encode the identical CDR3. The chain is built from TRBV12-3 or TRBV12-4 and TRBJ2-3; no firm D call. The germline V and J ends were trimmed by 0 bases and 3 bases, with 4 bases remaining between them. The CDR3 totals 13 residues. CDR3 sequence: CASSLAGTDTQYF. The CDR3 DNA is TGTGCCAGCAGTTTAGCAGGGACAGATACGCAGTATTTT.